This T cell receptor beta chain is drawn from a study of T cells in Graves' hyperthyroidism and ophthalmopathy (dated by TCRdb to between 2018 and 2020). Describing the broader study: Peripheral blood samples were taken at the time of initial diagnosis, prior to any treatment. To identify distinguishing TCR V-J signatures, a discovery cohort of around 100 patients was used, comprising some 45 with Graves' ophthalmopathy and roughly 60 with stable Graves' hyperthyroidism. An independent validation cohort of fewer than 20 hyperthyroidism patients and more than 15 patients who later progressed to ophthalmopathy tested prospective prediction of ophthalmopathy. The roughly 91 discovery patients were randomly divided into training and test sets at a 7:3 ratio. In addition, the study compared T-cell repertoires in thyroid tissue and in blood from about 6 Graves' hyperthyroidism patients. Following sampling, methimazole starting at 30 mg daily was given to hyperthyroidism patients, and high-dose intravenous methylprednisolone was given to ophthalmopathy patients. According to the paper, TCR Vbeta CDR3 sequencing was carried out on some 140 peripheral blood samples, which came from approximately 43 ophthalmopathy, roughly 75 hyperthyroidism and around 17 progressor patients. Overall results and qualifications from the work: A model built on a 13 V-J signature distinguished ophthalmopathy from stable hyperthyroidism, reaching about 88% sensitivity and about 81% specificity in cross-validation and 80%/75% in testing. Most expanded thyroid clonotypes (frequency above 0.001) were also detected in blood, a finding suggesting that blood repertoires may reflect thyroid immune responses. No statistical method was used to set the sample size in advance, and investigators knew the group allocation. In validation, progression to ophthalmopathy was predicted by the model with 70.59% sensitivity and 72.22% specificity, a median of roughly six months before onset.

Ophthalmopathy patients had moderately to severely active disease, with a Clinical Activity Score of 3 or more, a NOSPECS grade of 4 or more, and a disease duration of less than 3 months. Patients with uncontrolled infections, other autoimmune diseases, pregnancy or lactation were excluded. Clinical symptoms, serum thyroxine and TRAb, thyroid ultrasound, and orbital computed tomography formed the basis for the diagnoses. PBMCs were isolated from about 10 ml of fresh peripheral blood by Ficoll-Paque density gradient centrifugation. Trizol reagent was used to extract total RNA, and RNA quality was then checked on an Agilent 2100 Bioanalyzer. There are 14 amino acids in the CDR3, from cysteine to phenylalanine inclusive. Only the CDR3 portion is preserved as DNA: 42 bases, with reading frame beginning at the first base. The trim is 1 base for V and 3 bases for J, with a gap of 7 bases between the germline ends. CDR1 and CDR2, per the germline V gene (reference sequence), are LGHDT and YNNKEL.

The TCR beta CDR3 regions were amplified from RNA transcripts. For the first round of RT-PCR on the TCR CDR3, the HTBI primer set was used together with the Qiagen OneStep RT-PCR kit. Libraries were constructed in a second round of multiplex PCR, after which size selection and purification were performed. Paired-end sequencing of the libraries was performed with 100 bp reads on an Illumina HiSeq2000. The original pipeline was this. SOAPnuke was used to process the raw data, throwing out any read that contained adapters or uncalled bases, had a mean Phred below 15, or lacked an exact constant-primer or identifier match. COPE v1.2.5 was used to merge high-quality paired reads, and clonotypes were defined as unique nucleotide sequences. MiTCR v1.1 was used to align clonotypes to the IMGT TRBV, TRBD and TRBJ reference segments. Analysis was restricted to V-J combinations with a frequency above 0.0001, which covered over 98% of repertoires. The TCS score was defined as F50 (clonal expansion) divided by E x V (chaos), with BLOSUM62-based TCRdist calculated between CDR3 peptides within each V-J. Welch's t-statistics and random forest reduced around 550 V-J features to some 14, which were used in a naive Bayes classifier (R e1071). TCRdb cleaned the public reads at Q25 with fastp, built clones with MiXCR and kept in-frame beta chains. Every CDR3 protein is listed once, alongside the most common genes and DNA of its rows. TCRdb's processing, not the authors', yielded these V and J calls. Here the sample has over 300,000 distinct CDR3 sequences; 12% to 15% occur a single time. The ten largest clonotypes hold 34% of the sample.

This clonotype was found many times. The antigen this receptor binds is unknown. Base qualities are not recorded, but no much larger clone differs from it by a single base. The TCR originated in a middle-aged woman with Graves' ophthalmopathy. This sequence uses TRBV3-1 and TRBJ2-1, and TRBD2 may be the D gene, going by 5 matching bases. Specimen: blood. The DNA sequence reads TGTGCCAGCAGCCAAGGGGAGAGCTACAATGAGCAGTTCTTC. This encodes CASSQGESYNEQFF.